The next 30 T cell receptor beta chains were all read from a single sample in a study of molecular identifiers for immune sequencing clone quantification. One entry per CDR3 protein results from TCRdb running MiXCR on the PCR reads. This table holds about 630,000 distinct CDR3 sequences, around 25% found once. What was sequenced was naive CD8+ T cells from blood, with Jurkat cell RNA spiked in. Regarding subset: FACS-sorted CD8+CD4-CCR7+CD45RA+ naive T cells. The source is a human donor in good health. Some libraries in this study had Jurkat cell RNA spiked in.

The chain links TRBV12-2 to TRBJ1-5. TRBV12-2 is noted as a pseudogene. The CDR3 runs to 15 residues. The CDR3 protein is CASRPSQGDHQPQHF. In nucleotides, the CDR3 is TGTGCAAGTCGCCCCAGTCAAGGAGACCATCAGCCCCAGCATTTT.

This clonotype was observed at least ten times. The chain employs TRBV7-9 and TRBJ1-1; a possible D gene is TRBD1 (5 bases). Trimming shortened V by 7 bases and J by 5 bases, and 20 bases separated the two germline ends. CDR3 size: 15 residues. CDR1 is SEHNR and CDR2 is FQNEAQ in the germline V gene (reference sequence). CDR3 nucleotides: TGTGCCAGCAACAAAAAAAGTCAGGGAGGGACTGAAGCTTTCTTT. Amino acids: CASNKKSQGGTEAFF.

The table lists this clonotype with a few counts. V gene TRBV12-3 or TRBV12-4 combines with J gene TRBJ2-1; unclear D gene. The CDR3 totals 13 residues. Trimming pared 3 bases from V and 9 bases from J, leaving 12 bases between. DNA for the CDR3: TGTGCCAGCAGTTTGAGTCGACCCCGTGAGCAGTTCTTC. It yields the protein CASSLSRPREQFF.

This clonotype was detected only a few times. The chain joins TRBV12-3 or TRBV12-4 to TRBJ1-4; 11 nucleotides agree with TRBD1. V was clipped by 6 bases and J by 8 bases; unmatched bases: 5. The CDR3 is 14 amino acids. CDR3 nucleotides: TGTGCCAGCAGACCGGACAGGGGGCAAGAAAAACTGTTTTTT. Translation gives CASRPDRGQEKLFF.

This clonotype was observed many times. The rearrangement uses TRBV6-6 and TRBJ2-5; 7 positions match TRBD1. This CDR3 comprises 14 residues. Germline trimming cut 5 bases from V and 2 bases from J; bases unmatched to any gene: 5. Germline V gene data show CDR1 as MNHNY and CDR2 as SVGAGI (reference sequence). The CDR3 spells CASSPTGQQETQYF. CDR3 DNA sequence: TGTGCCAGCAGTCCCACGGGACAGCAAGAGACCCAGTACTTC.

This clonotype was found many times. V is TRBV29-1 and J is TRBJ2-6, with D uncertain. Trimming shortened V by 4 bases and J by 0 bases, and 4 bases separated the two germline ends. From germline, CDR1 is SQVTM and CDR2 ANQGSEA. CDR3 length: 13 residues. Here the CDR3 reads CSVVGSGANVLTF. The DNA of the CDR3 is TGCAGCGTTGTGGGCTCTGGGGCCAACGTCCTGACTTTC.

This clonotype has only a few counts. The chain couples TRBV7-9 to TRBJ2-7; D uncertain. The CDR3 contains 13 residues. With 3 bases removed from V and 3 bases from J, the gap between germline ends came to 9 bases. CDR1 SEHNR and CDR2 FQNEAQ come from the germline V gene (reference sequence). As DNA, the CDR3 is TGTGCCAGCAGCTTCCCAGCGTACTACGAGCAGTACTTC. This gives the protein CASSFPAYYEQYF.

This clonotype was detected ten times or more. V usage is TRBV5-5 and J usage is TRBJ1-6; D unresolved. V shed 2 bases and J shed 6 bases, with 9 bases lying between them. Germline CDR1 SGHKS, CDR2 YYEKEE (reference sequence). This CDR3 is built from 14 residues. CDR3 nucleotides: TGTGCCAGCAGCTTACCCGAGGTTAATTCACCCCTCCACTTT. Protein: CASSLPEVNSPLHF.

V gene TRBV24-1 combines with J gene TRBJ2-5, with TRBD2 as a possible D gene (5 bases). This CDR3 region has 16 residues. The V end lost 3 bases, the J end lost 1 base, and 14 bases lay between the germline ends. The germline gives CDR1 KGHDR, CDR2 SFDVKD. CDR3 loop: CATSDPRARTQETQYF. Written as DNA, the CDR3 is TGTGCCACCAGTGATCCGAGGGCACGGACCCAAGAGACCCAGTACTTC.

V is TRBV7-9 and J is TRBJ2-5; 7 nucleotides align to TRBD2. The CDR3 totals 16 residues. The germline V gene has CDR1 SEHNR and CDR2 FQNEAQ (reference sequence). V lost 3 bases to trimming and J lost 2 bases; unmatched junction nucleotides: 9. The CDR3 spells CASSFLSAGKQETQYF. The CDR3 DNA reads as TGTGCCAGCAGCTTTTTATCAGCGGGGAAGCAAGAGACCCAGTACTTC. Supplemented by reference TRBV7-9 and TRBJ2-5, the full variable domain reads DTGVSQNPRHKITKRGQNVTFRCDPISEHNRLYWYRQTLGQGPEFLTYFQNEAQLEKSRLLSDRFSAERPKGSFSTLEIQRTEQGDSAMYLCASSFLSAGKQETQYFGPGTRLLVL.

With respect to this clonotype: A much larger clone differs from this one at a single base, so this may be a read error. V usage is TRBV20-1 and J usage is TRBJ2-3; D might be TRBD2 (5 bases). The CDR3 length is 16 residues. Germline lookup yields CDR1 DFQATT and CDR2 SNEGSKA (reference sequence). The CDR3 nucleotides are TGCAGTGCTAGAGAAGAAGTAGCGAGATATACAGATGCGCAGTATTTT. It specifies CSAREEVARYTDAQYF.

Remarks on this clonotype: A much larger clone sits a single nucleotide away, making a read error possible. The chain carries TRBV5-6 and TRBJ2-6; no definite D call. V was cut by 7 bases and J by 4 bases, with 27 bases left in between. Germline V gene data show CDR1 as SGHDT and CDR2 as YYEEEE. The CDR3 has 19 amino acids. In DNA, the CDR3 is TGTGCCAGCGGCCGGCCGGAGATCCGACTCTCTGTGGGGGCCAACGTCCTGACTTTC. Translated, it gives CASGRPEIRLSVGANVLTF.

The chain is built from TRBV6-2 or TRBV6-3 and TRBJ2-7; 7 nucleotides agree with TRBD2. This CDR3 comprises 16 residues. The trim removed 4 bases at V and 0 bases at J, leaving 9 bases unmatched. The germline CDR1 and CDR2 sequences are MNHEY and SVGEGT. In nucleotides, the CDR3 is TGTGCCAGCAGTTCACGGGGGAGGGACCCCTCCTACGAGCAGTACTTC. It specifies CASSSRGRDPSYEQYF.

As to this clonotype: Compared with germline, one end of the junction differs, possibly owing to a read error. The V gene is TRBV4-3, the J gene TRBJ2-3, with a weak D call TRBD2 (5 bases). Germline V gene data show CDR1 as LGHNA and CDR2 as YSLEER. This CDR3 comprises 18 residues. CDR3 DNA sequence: TGCGTCAGCAGCCAAGATCTTCTCCGGGGTGGCCCGGGAGATACGCAGTATTTT. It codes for CVSSQDLLRGGPGDTQYF.

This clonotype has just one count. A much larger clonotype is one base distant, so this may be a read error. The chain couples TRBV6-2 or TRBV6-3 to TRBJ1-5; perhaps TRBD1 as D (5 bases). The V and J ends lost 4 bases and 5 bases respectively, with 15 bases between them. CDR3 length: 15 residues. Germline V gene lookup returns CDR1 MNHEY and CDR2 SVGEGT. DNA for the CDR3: TGTGCCAGCAGTTTTTGCGAGGGGATGGATCAGCCCCAGCATTTT. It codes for CASSFCEGMDQPQHF.

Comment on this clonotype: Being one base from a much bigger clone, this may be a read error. CDR3 in amino acids: CASSQPGQGDSEQYF. The CDR3 DNA is TGTGCCAGCAGTCAACCGGGACAGGGGGACTCCGAGCAGTACTTC. This chain connects TRBV6-5 to TRBJ2-7; TRBD1 aligns across 11 bases. Trimming removed 5 bases from V and 6 bases from J; junction bases left unmatched: 9. The CDR3 spans 15 residues. CDR1 is MNHEY and CDR2 is SVGAGI in the germline V gene.

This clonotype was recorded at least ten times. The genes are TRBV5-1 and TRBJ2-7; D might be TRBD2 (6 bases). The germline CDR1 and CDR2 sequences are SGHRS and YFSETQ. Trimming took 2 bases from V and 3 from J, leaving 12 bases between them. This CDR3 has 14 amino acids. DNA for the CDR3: TGCGCCAGCAGCTTTTTATGGGGGGACTACGAGCAGTACTTC. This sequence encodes CASSFLWGDYEQYF.

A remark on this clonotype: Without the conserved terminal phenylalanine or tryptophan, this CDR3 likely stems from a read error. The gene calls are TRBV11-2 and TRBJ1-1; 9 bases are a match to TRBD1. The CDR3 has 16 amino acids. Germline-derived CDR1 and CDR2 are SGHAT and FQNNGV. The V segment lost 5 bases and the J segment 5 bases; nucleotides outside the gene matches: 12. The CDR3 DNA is TGTGCCAGCAGCCTAACCTCAGGGACAGGGAAAACTGAAGCTTTCTTA. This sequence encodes CASSLTSGTGKTEAFL.

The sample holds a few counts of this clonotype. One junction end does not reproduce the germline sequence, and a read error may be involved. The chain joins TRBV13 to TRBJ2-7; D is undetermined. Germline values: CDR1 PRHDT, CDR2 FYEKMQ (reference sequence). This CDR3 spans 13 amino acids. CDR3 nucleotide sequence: TGTGCCGGCAGCCCTGCCGACTCCTACGAGCAGTACTTC. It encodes CAGSPADSYEQYF.

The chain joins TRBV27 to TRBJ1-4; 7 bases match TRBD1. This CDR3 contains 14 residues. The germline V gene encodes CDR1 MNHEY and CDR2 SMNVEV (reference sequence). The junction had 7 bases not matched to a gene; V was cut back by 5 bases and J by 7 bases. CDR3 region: CASSPEGQFEKLFF. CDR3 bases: TGTGCCAGCAGTCCGGAGGGACAGTTTGAAAAACTGTTTTTT.

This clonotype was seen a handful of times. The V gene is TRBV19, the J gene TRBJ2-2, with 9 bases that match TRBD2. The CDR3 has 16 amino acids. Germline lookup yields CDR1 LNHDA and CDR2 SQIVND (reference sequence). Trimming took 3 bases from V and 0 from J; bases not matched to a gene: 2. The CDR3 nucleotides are TGTGCCAGTAGTATTAGCGGGAGAACGAACACCGGGGAGCTGTTTTTT. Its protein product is CASSISGRTNTGELFF.

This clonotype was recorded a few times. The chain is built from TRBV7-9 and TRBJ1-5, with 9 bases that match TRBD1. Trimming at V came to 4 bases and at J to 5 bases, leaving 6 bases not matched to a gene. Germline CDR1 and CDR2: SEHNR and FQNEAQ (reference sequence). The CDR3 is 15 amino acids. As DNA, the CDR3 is TGTGCCAGCAGCTCATCCACAGGGGGCTATCAGCCCCAGCATTTT. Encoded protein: CASSSSTGGYQPQHF.

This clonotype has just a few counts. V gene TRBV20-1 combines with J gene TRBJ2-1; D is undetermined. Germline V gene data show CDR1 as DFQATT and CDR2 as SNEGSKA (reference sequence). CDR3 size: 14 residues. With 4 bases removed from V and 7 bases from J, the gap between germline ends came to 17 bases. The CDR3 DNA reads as TGCAGTGCTACCCCCGGCCGCCGGCCTAATGAGCAGTTCTTC. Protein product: CSATPGRRPNEQFF.

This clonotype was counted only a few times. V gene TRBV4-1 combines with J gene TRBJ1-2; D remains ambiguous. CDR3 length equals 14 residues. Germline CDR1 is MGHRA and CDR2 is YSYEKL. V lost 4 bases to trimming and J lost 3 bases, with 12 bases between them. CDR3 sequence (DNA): TGCGCCAGCAGCCCCAAGGGAGGAGACTATGGCTACACCTTC. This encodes CASSPKGGDYGYTF.

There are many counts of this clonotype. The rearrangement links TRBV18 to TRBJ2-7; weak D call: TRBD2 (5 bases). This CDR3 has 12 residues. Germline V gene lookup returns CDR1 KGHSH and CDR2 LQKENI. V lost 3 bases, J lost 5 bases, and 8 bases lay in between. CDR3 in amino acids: CASSPGNHEQYF. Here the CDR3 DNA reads TGTGCCAGCTCACCCGGGAATCACGAGCAGTACTTC.

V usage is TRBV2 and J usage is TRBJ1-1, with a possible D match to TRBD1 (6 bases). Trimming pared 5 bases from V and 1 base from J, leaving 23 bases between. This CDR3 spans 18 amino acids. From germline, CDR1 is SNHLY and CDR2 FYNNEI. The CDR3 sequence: CASSFVPRVRGKNTEAFF. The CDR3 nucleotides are TGTGCCAGCAGTTTCGTCCCGAGGGTCAGGGGCAAGAACACTGAAGCTTTCTTT.

The CDR3 here is CASSLGLAGGQEQYF. In nucleotides, the CDR3 is TGTGCCAGCAGTCTCGGACTAGCGGGAGGGCAAGAGCAGTACTTC. V is TRBV28 and J is TRBJ2-7; 15 bases align to TRBD2. In germline, CDR1 is MDHEN, CDR2 SYDVKM. V lost 5 bases, J lost 7 bases, and 6 bases stayed unmatched. This CDR3 is built from 15 residues. Looking up the rest from reference TRBV28 and TRBJ2-7 gives the full variable domain: DVKVTQSSRYLVKRTGEKVFLECVQDMDHENMFWYRQDPGLGLRLIYFSYDVKMKEKGDIPEGYSVSREKKERFSLILESASTNQTSMYLCASSLGLAGGQEQYFGPGTRLTVT.

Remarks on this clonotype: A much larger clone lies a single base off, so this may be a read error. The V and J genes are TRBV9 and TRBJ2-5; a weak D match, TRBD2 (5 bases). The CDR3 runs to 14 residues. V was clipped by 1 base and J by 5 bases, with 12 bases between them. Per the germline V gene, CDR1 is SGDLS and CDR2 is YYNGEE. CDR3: CASSVSGLLETQYF. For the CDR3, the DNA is TGTGCCAGCAGCGTATCGGGGTTACTCGAGACCCAGTACTTC. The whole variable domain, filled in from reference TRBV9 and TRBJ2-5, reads DSGVTQTPKHLITATGQRVTLRCSPRSGDLSVYWYQQSLDQGLQFLIQYYNGEERAKGNILERFSAQQFPDLHSELNLSSLELGDSALYFCASSVSGLLETQYFGPGTRLLVL.

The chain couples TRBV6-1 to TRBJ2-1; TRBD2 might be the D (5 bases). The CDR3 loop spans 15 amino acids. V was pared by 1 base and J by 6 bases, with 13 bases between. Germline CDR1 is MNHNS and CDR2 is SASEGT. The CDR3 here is CASSEGTGFFNEQFF. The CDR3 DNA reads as TGTGCCAGCAGTGAAGGGACTGGGTTCTTCAATGAGCAGTTCTTC.

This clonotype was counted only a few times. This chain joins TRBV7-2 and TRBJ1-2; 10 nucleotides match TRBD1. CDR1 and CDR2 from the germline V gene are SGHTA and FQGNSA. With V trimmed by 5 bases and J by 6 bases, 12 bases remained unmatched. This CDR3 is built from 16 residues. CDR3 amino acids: CASSPAGRDRGNGYTF. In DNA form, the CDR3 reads TGTGCCAGCAGCCCTGCCGGCCGGGACAGGGGCAATGGCTACACCTTC.